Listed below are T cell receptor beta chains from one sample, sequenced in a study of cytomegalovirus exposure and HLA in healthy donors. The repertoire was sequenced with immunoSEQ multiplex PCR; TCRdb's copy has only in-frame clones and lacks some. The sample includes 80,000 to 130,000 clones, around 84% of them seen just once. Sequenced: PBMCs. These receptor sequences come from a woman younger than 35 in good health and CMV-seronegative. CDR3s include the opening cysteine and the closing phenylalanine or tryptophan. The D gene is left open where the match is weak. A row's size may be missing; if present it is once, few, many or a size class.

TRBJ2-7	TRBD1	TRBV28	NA	TGTGCCAGCAGTTTAGGCCTCCGGGACAGGAACACCTACGAGCAGTACTTC	CASSLGLRDRNTYEQYF
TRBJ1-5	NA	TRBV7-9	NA	TGTGCCAGCAGCCGAGGGGGGGTGAATCAGCCCCAGCATTTT	CASSRGGVNQPQHF
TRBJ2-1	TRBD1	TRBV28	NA	TGTGCCAGCAATAGGGACAGGGCCTACAATGAGCAGTTCTTC	CASNRDRAYNEQFF
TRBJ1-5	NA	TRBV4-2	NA	TGTGCCAGGCCCGGGGGCAATCAGCCCCAGCATTTT	CARPGGNQPQHF
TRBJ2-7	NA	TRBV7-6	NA	TGTGCCAGCAGCTTAAGCGTCCCCTACGAGCAGTACTTC	CASSLSVPYEQYF
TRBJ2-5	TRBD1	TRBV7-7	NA	TGTGCTAGCAGCCAGGGACAGGGGGGAGAGACCCAGTACTTC	CASSQGQGGETQYF
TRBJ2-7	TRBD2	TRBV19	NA	TGTGCCAGTAGTGGGGGGGACCTCGAGCAGTACTTC	CASSGGDLEQYF
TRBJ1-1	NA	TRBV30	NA	TGTGCCTGGAACAGACCGAACACTGAAGCTTTCTTT	CAWNRPNTEAFF
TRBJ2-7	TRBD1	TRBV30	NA	TGTGCCTGGAGTGTAGGGACAGGGGGCTTCGAGCAGTACTTC	CAWSVGTGGFEQYF
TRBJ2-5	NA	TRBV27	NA	TGTGCCAGCAGTCCCCCATGGCGGCCAAAACCAGAGACCCAGTACTTC	CASSPPWRPKPETQYF
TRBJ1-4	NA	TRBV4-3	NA	TGCGCCAGCAGCCAAGTATTAACAGGAGTTAATGAAAAACTGTTTTTT	CASSQVLTGVNEKLFF
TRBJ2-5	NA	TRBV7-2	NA	TGTGCCAGCAGCTTAGGGGCGGGGGCAGGGGAAGAGACCCAGTACTTC	CASSLGAGAGEETQYF
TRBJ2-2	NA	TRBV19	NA	TGTGCCAGTATAGGGACATACAACACCGGGGAGCTGTTTTTT	CASIGTYNTGELFF
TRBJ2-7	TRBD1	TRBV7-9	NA	TGTGCCAGCAGCTTGACAGGGGAGTCCTACGAGCAGTACTTC	CASSLTGESYEQYF
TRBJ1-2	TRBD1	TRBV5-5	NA	TGTGCCAGCAGCCCGGGGACAGGGGCTAACTATGGCTACACCTTC	CASSPGTGANYGYTF
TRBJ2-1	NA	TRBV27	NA	TGTGCCAGCAGTCACCCTTCTAAGGGCAGGGTGAGCTATTACAATGAGCAGTTCTTC	CASSHPSKGRVSYYNEQFF
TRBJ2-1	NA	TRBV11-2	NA	TGTGCCAGCAGCGCAGTGCGGCTAGCTTACAATGAGCAGTTCTTC	CASSAVRLAYNEQFF
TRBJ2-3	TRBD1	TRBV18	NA	TGTGCCAGCTCACCATCGAGAGACAGGGGCGGCGATACGCAGTATTTT	CASSPSRDRGGDTQYF
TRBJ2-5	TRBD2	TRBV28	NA	TGTGCCAGCAGTGAACCGGGACTAGCGGGAGCAGAGACCCAGTACTTC	CASSEPGLAGAETQYF
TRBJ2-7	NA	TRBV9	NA	TGTGCCAGCAGCGTAGGGGACTCCAAATCCTACGAGCAGTACTTC	CASSVGDSKSYEQYF
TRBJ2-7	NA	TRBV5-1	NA	TGCGCCAGCAGCTTGGCGGGCGAGCAGTACTTC	CASSLAGEQYF
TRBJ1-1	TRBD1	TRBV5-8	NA	TGTGCCAGCAGCCCGATGGACAGGGCCTTCGGCACTGAAGCTTTCTTT	CASSPMDRAFGTEAFF
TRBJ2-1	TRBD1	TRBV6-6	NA	TGTGCCAGCCTACCGGGGGGACAGGGACGCGAGCAGTTCTTC	CASLPGGQGREQFF
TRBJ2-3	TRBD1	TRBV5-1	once	TGCGCCAGCAGCTGGACAGGGTATGTGGCAGATACGCAGTATTTT	CASSWTGYVADTQYF
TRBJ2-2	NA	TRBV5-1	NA	TGCGCCAGCAGCTTGGGTATCGACACCGGGGAGCTGTTTTTT	CASSLGIDTGELFF
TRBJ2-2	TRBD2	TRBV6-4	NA	TGTGCCAGCAGAACTAGCGGGGACACCGGGGAGCTGTTTTTT	CASRTSGDTGELFF
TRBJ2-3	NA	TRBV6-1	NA	TGTGCCAGCAGTGAATCTGGGGGCACAGGGAGAGATACGCAGTATTTT	CASSESGGTGRDTQYF